Below, one TCR beta chain is given with its context. What it binds is unknown. Profiling relied on immunoSEQ multiplex PCR, and the TCRdb table lists in-frame clones only, not all of them. There are 95,000 or so clones in the sample; roughly 90% occur only once, and 2.5% to 3.5% lies in the top ten. This sample is drawn from a study of T cell responses to AZD1222 COVID-19 vaccine. General study points: Reportedly, close to half of spike-specific TCRs are directed against unmutated variant regions. Two doses of AZD1222 preceded a rise in Spike-specific TCR breadth and depth.

The sequencing used peripheral blood, collected on day 0 of AZD1222 vaccination. The clonotype was recovered from an adult in good health.

CDR3: CASSPGTASNQPQHF. CDR3 sequence (DNA): TGTGCCAGCAGCCCCGGGACTGCCAGCAATCAGCCCCAGCATTTT. The J gene is TRBJ1-5, the V gene TRBV11-2; D is perhaps TRBD1 (5 bases). The germline V and J ends were trimmed by 5 bases and 1 base, with 12 bases remaining between them. Germline V gene data show CDR1 as SGHAT and CDR2 as FQNNGV. The CDR3 is made up of 15 amino acids.